This TCR beta chain comes out of a study of shared clonotypes between healthy human individuals. Study-level points and caveats: It was the non-shared clonotypes that had lower generation probabilities than clonotypes shared by all four donors.

As to this clone: The antigen is undetermined.

Some clones are missing from TCRdb's copy, which holds only in-frame ones; the method was immunoSEQ multiplex PCR. The sample has about 980,000 clones; over 75% are singletons. The clonotype was recovered from a man between 18 and 35 years old in good health. The sequencing input was memory CD4+ T cells sorted from blood. The subset is: CD45RA-negative fraction.

CDR3 residues: CASRRGFYYEQYF. The CDR3 nucleotides read TGTGCCAGCAGGAGGGGTTTCTACTACGAGCAGTACTTC. The chain is built from TRBV6-1 and TRBJ2-7; D is possibly TRBD1 or TRBD2 (5 bases each). The V gene's germline CDR1 is MNHNS and CDR2 SASEGT. The V end was cut by 6 bases, the J end by 3 bases, with 12 bases between. The CDR3 runs 13 residues.